This T cell receptor (beta chain) was profiled in a study of blood T cell repertoires in COVID-19. For the study at large: Both acute and convalescent COVID-19 samples were obtained from the United States, Italy and Spain. T cells, B-cell-depleted T cells, or PBMCs supplied cDNA or gDNA.

V was cut by 2 bases and J by 1 base, with 4 bases left in between. CDR1 and CDR2 (germline): MNHNY, SVGAGI (reference sequence). There are 13 residues in the CDR3. Original methodology: Reference gene primer amplification gave estimated nucleated cell counts. Data came from immunoSEQ multiplex PCR; TCRdb stores just in-frame clones and leaves some out. D and trimming come from the DNA, and the V and J calls and clone size come from that table. The repertoire includes 400,000 to 450,000 clones, about nine tenths of them detected once, and approximately 1.5% sits in the top ten. Seattle researchers signed up patients amid active infection and tracked them longitudinally.

The V gene is TRBV6-6, the J gene TRBJ2-3; the D is unclear. Input material: peripheral blood. The sequence was collected from a woman between 40 and 50 years old with COVID-19, enrolled during active disease. CDR3 amino acids: CASSYGGTDTQYF. The CDR3 nucleotides read TGTGCCAGCAGTTACGGAGGCACAGATACGCAGTATTTT.